This TCR beta chain was sequenced during a study of T cell responses to AZD1222 COVID-19 vaccine. Per the germline V gene, CDR1 is LGHDT and CDR2 is YNNKEL (reference sequence). V was pared by 3 bases and J by 0 bases, with 4 bases of the junction left unmatched. CDR3 length: 15 residues. TCRdb's copy holds only in-frame clones and misses some; the assay was immunoSEQ multiplex PCR. The sample lists 90,000 to 150,000 clones, around 92% seen once, with about 7.5% in the top ten. The sequences come from peripheral blood, collected 28 days after the second AZD1222 dose. The TCR sequence derives from an adult who received the AZD1222 COVID-19 vaccine. This rearrangement joins TRBV3-1 (or the pseudogene TRBV3-2) to TRBJ1-1, with 7 bases lining up with TRBD1. CDR3: CASSQWGQLNTEAFF. The DNA of the CDR3 is TGTGCCAGCAGCCAGTGGGGACAGTTGAACACTGAAGCTTTCTTT.